The 25 T cell receptor beta chains below were found in one sample sequenced in a study of Ad26.COV2.S vaccination and SARS-CoV-2 variants. Treatment noted: 15 to 20 received Ad26.COV2.S at low or high dose, single or two shots; several received placebo; per-sample allocation not given. Collection of the samples took place on day 63 after the first injection of vaccine or placebo. Sequencing used immunoSEQ multiplex PCR; TCRdb keeps in-frame clones, though not all of them. Of some 640,000 clones listed, roughly 90% are singletons. The sample here was peripheral blood, taken in a trial of Ad26.COV2.S vaccine versus placebo. Source of these receptors: a person between 18 and 65 years old who received the Ad26.COV2.S COVID-19 vaccine or a placebo.

The chain has TRBV5-1 and TRBJ1-1, with no clear D. Per germline, CDR1 SGHRS and CDR2 YFSETQ. CDR3 size: 15 residues. The ends were cut back, 0 bases at V and 0 bases at J, with 9 bases in the middle. The CDR3 region is CASSLDFQLNTEAFF. DNA for the CDR3: TGCGCCAGCAGCTTGGACTTTCAACTGAACACTGAAGCTTTCTTT. The whole variable domain, remainder taken from reference TRBV5-1 and TRBJ1-1, is KAGVTQTPRYLIKTRGQQVTLSCSPISGHRSVSWYQQTPGQGLQFLFEYFSETQRNKGNFPGRFSGRQFSNSRSEMNVSTLELGDSALYLCASSLDFQLNTEAFFGQGTRLTVV.

This chain connects TRBV25-1 to TRBJ2-7; weak D call: TRBD2 (6 bases). V gave up 8 bases and J gave up 2 bases, with 13 bases separating them. CDR1 is MGHDK and CDR2 is SYGVNS in the germline V gene. This CDR3 has 13 amino acids. The DNA for the CDR3 is TGTGCCAGCGGAGGGGCAGGCGCCTACGAGCAGTACTTC. Amino acids: CASGGAGAYEQYF.

In regard to this clone: The sample has other DNA sequences that encode this CDR3 too. The chain employs TRBV7-9 and TRBJ2-3; D uncertain. V was shortened by 5 bases and J by 0 bases, with 3 bases between the two germline ends. Germline lookup yields CDR1 SEHNR and CDR2 FQNEAQ (reference sequence). The CDR3 runs to 12 residues. Written as DNA, the CDR3 is TGTGCCAGCAGCCCCAGCACAGATACGCAGTATTTT. Protein sequence: CASSPSTDTQYF.

The chain has TRBV30 and TRBJ2-2; TRBD2 agrees at 9 bases. The germline CDR1 and CDR2 sequences are GTSNPN and SVGIG (reference sequence). Unmatched junction bases numbered 7, after V lost 4 bases and J lost 7 bases. This CDR3 comprises 14 residues. Written as DNA, the CDR3 is TGTGCCTGGACGCCGGGACTAGCTGTCGGGGAGCTGTTTTTT. This codes for CAWTPGLAVGELFF. Full variable domain (missing parts from reference TRBV30 and TRBJ2-2): SQTIHQWPATLVQPVGSPLSLECTVEGTSNPNLYWYRQAAGRGLQLLFYSVGIGQISSEVPQNLSASRPQDRQFILSSKKLLLSDSGFYLCAWTPGLAVGELFFGEGSRLTVL.

This rearrangement joins TRBV3-1 (or the pseudogene TRBV3-2) to TRBJ2-5, with 10 bases that match TRBD2. Germline trimming cut 1 base from V and 7 bases from J; bases unmatched to any gene: 3. This CDR3 is 14 amino acids long. The V gene's germline CDR1 is LGHDT and CDR2 YNNKEL (reference sequence). The CDR3: CASSQVAGGVTQYF. As DNA, the CDR3 is TGTGCCAGCAGCCAAGTAGCGGGAGGTGTGACCCAGTACTTC.

V usage is TRBV5-1 and J usage is TRBJ1-1, with a tentative D call TRBD1 (6 bases). In germline, CDR1 is SGHRS, CDR2 YFSETQ. The CDR3 runs 15 residues. V lost 3 bases, J lost 1 base, and 13 bases lay in between. CDR3 bases: TGCGCCAGCAGCTATATACCGGGACAGAACACTGAAGCTTTCTTT. Translating it yields CASSYIPGQNTEAFF.

The chain joins TRBV7-9 to TRBJ1-5; 9 nucleotides match TRBD1. Per the germline V gene, CDR1 is SEHNR and CDR2 is FQNEAQ (reference sequence). The trim removed 5 bases at V and 7 bases at J, leaving 12 bases unmatched. The CDR3 extends over 16 amino acids. The CDR3 DNA is TGTGCCAGCAGCCTTGGGACAGACAGGGGGAGGCAGCCCCAGCATTTT. Its protein is CASSLGTDRGRQPQHF.

V is TRBV19 and J is TRBJ2-1; TRBD2 aligns across 14 bases. Germline CDR1 LNHDA, CDR2 SQIVND (reference sequence). Germline trimming cut 3 bases from V and 3 bases from J; bases unmatched to any gene: 10. The CDR3 has 19 residues. The CDR3 DNA is TGTGCCAGTAGTATCCAGGGACTAGCGGGGGCCCGACGCTACAATGAGCAGTTCTTC. This codes for CASSIQGLAGARRYNEQFF.

The V call is TRBV29-1, the J call TRBJ2-3; maybe TRBD1 (6 bases). The CDR3 length is 15 residues. Germline CDR1 and CDR2: SQVTM and ANQGSEA. Trimming took off 4 bases at V and 5 bases at J, with 19 bases between the two ends. In nucleotides, the CDR3 is TGCAGCGTTGGAAGGGGTGGGGTCAGGGGAGATACGCAGTATTTT. Its translation: CSVGRGGVRGDTQYF.

The chain combines TRBV5-8 with TRBJ2-1; D is ambiguous. Germline V CDR1 and CDR2: SGHTS, YDEGEE. Trimming took off 4 bases at V and 10 bases at J, with 18 bases between the two ends. This CDR3 comprises 14 residues. The CDR3 region is CASSLVYGGREQFF. The CDR3 DNA reads as TGTGCCAGCAGCCTGGTCTATGGCGGAAGGGAGCAGTTCTTC.

The rearrangement joins TRBV9 to TRBJ2-7; D may be TRBD1 or TRBD2 (5 bases each). The CDR3 is 15 residues long. Germline CDR1 SGDLS, CDR2 YYNGEE. Trimming removed 1 base from V and 7 bases from J, with 18 bases in between. The CDR3 spells CASSVLSALGDEQYF. Here the CDR3 DNA reads TGTGCCAGCAGCGTACTATCCGCACTAGGGGATGAGCAGTACTTC.

This rearrangement joins TRBV18 to TRBJ1-2, with D perhaps TRBD1 (5 bases). This CDR3 comprises 15 residues. Germline CDR1 reads KGHSH; CDR2 reads LQKENI. Trimming pared 2 bases from V and 0 bases from J, leaving 10 bases between. This chain's CDR3 is CASSPIRGSNYGYTF. The CDR3 region has the DNA TGTGCCAGCTCACCAATAAGGGGCTCTAACTATGGCTACACCTTC.

This chain uses TRBV4-1 with TRBJ2-2; 11 positions agree with TRBD1. Per germline, CDR1 MGHRA and CDR2 YSYEKL. This CDR3 is 17 amino acids long. V was clipped by 0 bases and J by 7 bases; unmatched bases: 7. This CDR3 is CASSQDLGQGEIGELFF. CDR3 nucleotide sequence: TGCGCCAGCAGCCAAGATCTGGGACAGGGGGAGATCGGGGAGCTGTTTTTT.

The chain joins TRBV5-6 to TRBJ2-7, with D hard to call. The V and J ends lost 0 bases and 3 bases respectively, with 7 bases between them. The CDR3 spans 13 residues. Germline assignment: CDR1 SGHDT and CDR2 YYEEEE. CDR3 DNA sequence: TGTGCCAGCAGCTTGGCGGCACACTACGAGCAGTACTTC. Translating it yields CASSLAAHYEQYF.

Only one count was recorded for this clone. The chain is built from TRBV7-8 and TRBJ2-2, with D possibly matching TRBD1 (5 bases). CDR3 size: 13 residues. CDR1 SGHVS and CDR2 FQNEAQ come from the germline V gene. V was pared by 2 bases and J by 7 bases, with 8 bases between. This CDR3 is CASSLRQSGELFF. The CDR3 DNA reads TGTGCCAGCAGCTTAAGACAGAGCGGGGAGCTGTTTTTT.

The chain has TRBV5-8 and TRBJ2-3; D may be TRBD1 (6 bases). Germline CDR1 reads SGHTS; CDR2 reads YDEGEE. CDR3 length equals 16 residues. Trimming removed 2 bases from V and 2 bases from J, with 15 bases in between. The CDR3 sequence: CASSFTGTSATDTQYF. The CDR3 DNA follows: TGTGCCAGCAGCTTCACCGGGACATCCGCCACAGATACGCAGTATTTT.

The chain links TRBV7-2 to TRBJ1-5; possibly TRBD1 for D (5 bases). CDR1 and CDR2 from the germline V gene are SGHTA and FQGNSA. V lost 4 bases, J lost 7 bases, and 17 bases lay in between. The CDR3 is made up of 15 amino acids. CDR3 sequence (DNA): TGTGCCAGCAGCTCAGAAGGTCAGGGACGGCAGCCCCAGCATTTT. This codes for CASSSEGQGRQPQHF. The variable domain in full, with the rest retrieved from reference TRBV7-2 and TRBJ1-5, is GAGVSQSPSNKVTEKGKDVELRCDPISGHTALYWYRQSLGQGLEFLIYFQGNSAPDKSGLPSDRFSAERTGGSVSTLTIQRTQQEDSAVYLCASSSEGQGRQPQHFGDGTRLSIL.

This clone was seen more than once but under ten times. V is TRBV20-1 and J is TRBJ2-7; no firm D call. This CDR3 comprises 11 residues. The V gene's germline CDR1 is DFQATT and CDR2 SNEGSKA (reference sequence). V lost 5 bases, J lost 5 bases, and 10 bases lay in between. The CDR3: CSAPWNNEQYF. The CDR3 DNA is TGCAGTGCTCCCTGGAACAACGAGCAGTACTTC.

The rearrangement joins TRBV19 to TRBJ2-1; 7 bases align to TRBD1. Germline V lookup: CDR1 LNHDA, CDR2 SQIVND (reference sequence). V lost 5 bases to trimming and J lost 8 bases; unmatched junction nucleotides: 6. The CDR3 sequence is 13 residues long. As DNA, the CDR3 is TGTGCCAGTAGTCTGACAGGGTACTATGAGCAGTTCTTC. Its translation: CASSLTGYYEQFF.

The V call is TRBV18, the J call TRBJ2-5; TRBD2 aligns across 9 bases. J lost 5 bases, V lost 2 bases, and 21 bases had no gene match. The CDR3 covers 20 residues. The germline gives CDR1 KGHSH, CDR2 LQKENI. CDR3 region: CASSPLRSSGTSPRGETQYF. The CDR3 nucleotides are TGTGCCAGCTCACCATTGAGGTCTAGCGGGACCTCTCCGAGGGGGGAGACCCAGTACTTC.

The chain couples TRBV6-5 to TRBJ1-5, with 8 bases that match TRBD1. Germline-derived CDR1 and CDR2 are MNHEY and SVGAGI. V dropped 8 bases and J dropped 7; count of bases not matched to a gene: 7. The CDR3 runs to 13 residues. The CDR3 nucleotides are TGTGCCAGCGGCAACAGGGGGTCCCAGCCCCAGCATTTT. As protein: CASGNRGSQPQHF.

V is TRBV6-2 or TRBV6-3 and J is TRBJ1-1; TRBD1 matches at 7 bases. Losses at the gene ends were 6 bases for V and 1 base for J; bases not matched to a gene: 2. The CDR3 runs 13 residues. The germline V gene has CDR1 MNHEY and CDR2 SVGEGT. CDR3 nucleotide sequence: TGTGCCAGCAGCTGGACAGGGAACACTGAAGCTTTCTTT. Translated, it gives CASSWTGNTEAFF.

This chain joins TRBV5-6 and TRBJ2-7; TRBD2 is a possible D gene (6 bases). V lost 0 bases, J lost 2 bases, and 15 bases lay in between. Germline V CDR1 and CDR2: SGHDT, YYEEEE. The CDR3 consists of 16 residues. CDR3 nucleotide sequence: TGTGCCAGCAGCTTGGCCCGAGGTAGCGGAACCTACGAGCAGTACTTC. Residues: CASSLARGSGTYEQYF.

The chain joins TRBV7-9 to TRBJ1-1; no reliable D call. CDR3 size: 17 residues. Germline values: CDR1 SEHNR, CDR2 FQNEAQ (reference sequence). V lost 5 bases and J 2 bases, leaving 21 bases between the germline ends. The CDR3 region is CASSGRLHWASNTEAFF. The CDR3 nucleotides read TGTGCCAGCAGCGGCCGACTCCACTGGGCGTCAAACACTGAAGCTTTCTTT.

The chain links TRBV4-3 to TRBJ2-1; the D gene could be TRBD1 or TRBD2 (5 bases each). CDR1 is LGHNA and CDR2 is YSLEER in the germline V gene. V gave up 1 base and J gave up 9 bases, with 7 bases separating them. This CDR3 is 12 amino acids long. The CDR3 spells CASSQGGPEQFF. CDR3 nucleotide sequence: TGCGCCAGCAGCCAAGGGGGACCTGAGCAGTTCTTC.